This T cell receptor (beta chain) stems from a study of T cell responses to AZD1222 COVID-19 vaccine. Second-dose recipients at about 4 or about 12 weeks were treated as one pooled group. To note about this clone: Its antigen is currently unknown.

The study's findings and limits: Donors were mostly white British, more females; clonal diversity possibly underestimated. AZD1222 recipients seropositive at baseline numbered only 6 or 7. Spike-wide coverage was observed for vaccine-associated CD4 TCRs, with dominant responses at 160-218 and 743-854.

The ends were cut back, 6 bases at V and 4 bases at J, with 7 bases in the middle. In germline, CDR1 is MDHEN, CDR2 SYDVKM. This CDR3 is 11 amino acids long. Some clones are missing from TCRdb's copy, which holds only in-frame ones; the method was immunoSEQ multiplex PCR. The sample lists around 180,000 clones; more than 70% were seen once. The sample in question was peripheral blood, obtained 28 days after the second AZD1222 dose. The J gene is TRBJ2-7, the V gene TRBV28, with D unclear. The source of this sequence is an adult who received the AZD1222 COVID-19 vaccine. The CDR3 coding sequence is TGTGCCAGCAGCCCCGCTTACGAGCAGTACTTC. It yields the protein CASSPAYEQYF.